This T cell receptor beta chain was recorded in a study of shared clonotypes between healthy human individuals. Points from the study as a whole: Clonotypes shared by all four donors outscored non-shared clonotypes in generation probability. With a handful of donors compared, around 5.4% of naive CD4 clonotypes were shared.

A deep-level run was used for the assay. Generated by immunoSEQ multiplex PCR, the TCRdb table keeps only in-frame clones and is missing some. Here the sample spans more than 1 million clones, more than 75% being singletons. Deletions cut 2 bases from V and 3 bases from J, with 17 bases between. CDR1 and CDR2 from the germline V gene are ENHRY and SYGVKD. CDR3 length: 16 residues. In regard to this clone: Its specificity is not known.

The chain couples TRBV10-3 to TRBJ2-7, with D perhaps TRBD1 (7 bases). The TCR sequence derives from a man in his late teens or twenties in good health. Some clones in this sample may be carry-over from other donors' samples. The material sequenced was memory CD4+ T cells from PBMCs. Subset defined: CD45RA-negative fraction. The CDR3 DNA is TGTGCCATCAGTGAGACGACTAGGACAGGCGGCTACGAGCAGTACTTC. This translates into CAISETTRTGGYEQYF.